This is a list of T cell receptor beta chains from one sample in a study of T cell responses to AZD1222 COVID-19 vaccine. TCRdb keeps only in-frame clones here, not all; method: immunoSEQ multiplex PCR. The top ten clones hold less than 0.65% of a sample with 250,000 to 300,000 clones, around 92% of them seen once. The sample here was peripheral blood, taken 28 days after the second AZD1222 dose. The origin of the receptors is an adult who received the AZD1222 COVID-19 vaccine. Both conserved end residues are trimmed from each CDR3. A D gene is named only where the DNA matches it firmly.

>TRBV7-2|TRBD2
ASNRGLAGPLKQY
>TRBV4-2|NA
ASSPVGRERFREQY
>TRBV5-1|NA
ASSLRPANEQF
>TRBV7-3|NA
ASTLSGTNYGYT
>TRBV10-2|TRBD2
ASTERGTTDTQY
>TRBV7-8|NA
ASSLAPGSNYGYT
>TRBV5-1|NA
ASSPGTTYGYT
>TRBV5-1|NA
ASSSGYHEQY
>TRBV28|TRBD1
ASSLYRGSYGYT
>TRBV28|TRBD2
ASSLFGLAGATDTQY
>TRBV19|NA
ASSQEGLTEAF
>TRBV5-1|TRBD2
ASSELAGPYEQY
>TRBV30|NA
AWSVSSRTEAF
>TRBV10-2|NA
ASSEGSTNEKLF
>TRBV11-3|TRBD2
ASSPGATGGNEQF
>TRBV5-1|NA
ASSFGHTGPNYGYT
>TRBV28|NA
ASSEGYGYT
>TRBV7-2|NA
ASSATARGYEQY
>TRBV7-7|NA
ASSLVGPETQY
>TRBV18|NA
ASSPRGQRSPLH
>TRBV7-3|NA
ASSLTAQFHEQY
>TRBV28|NA
ASSGRGSYNSPLH
>TRBV3-1/TRBV3-2|NA
ASSQDSLLLSYNSPLH
>TRBV7-9|NA
ASSLGQTTAYEQY
>TRBV28|NA
ASSRGREGNQPQH
>TRBV27|TRBD1
ASSWGQGNQPQH
>TRBV12-3/TRBV12-4|NA
ASSMGRQETQY
>TRBV3-1/TRBV3-2|NA
ASSQDSGPNTEAF
>TRBV19|NA
ASSWMGTSGNTIY
>TRBV5-4|NA
ASSSWGVGSYGYT
>TRBV5-1|TRBD1
ASSLGQGPDTQY
>TRBV5-1|TRBD1
ASSLGQGYEQF
>TRBV19|NA
ASRPDSYNEQF
>TRBV5-1|TRBD1
ASSPRDRRGKPQH
>TRBV28|NA
ASSYEQGRTEAF
>TRBV6-2/TRBV6-3|TRBD2
ASSFVTSGGSNEQF
>TRBV5-1|NA
ASSLSIQSYNEQF
>TRBV5-1|TRBD1
ASSLGQGAYEQY
>TRBV4-3|TRBD1
ASSQGVGTGDYEQY
>TRBV5-1|NA
ASSLEAAYTGELF
>TRBV9|TRBD1
ASSAPGQEKLF
>TRBV5-1|TRBD1
ASKQGEGTEAF
>TRBV6-5|NA
ASASGGIHYEQY
>TRBV18|TRBD2
ASSQSTSGGQSTDTQY
>TRBV5-1|NA
ASSSGVGQGEQY
>TRBV28|NA
ASSLMGGDYGYGYT
>TRBV23-1|TRBD1
ASIHLRDREGNTIY
>TRBV10-1|TRBD1
ASSPGQTYGYT
>TRBV30|NA
AWSMGPSGTEAF
>TRBV7-2|NA
ASSLFQRSEAF